The present entry profiles one TCR beta chain with its context. Its antigen is unidentified. This sample was taken from a study of shared clonotypes between healthy human individuals. Study conclusions and caveats: Sequencing depth was expected to affect clonotype sharing among donors.

Each PCR replicate run on unsorted PBMC took in 300 to 350 ng DNA, about 29,000 T cell genomes. In the original processing: ImmunoSEQ sequences covered only the junction and lacked quality scores; filtering therefore differed. Repertoires were generated with immunoSEQ multiplex PCR, while TCRdb's copy carries only in-frame clones and drops some. D and trimming were read from the DNA, whereas the V and J calls and clone size are those reported in that table. This sample has about 560,000 clones, with just over 75% found just once. The origin of this receptor is a woman in her forties in good health. Some clones in this sample may be carry-over from other donors' samples. The sample consisted of PBMCs.

Here the CDR3 DNA reads TGCGCCAGCAGCCAAGAAGCAGGGAGGACCTACGAGCAGTACTTC. It translates to CASSQEAGRTYEQYF. This chain uses TRBV4-3 with TRBJ2-7; D may be TRBD2 (6 bases). Germline-derived CDR1 and CDR2 are LGHNA and YSLEER. Trimming left V 0 bases short and J 2 bases short, with 11 bases between. There are 15 residues in the CDR3.